This T cell receptor beta chain was documented in a study of T cells in Graves' hyperthyroidism and ophthalmopathy. Background on the study: At initial diagnosis, before any treatment had begun, peripheral blood was obtained.

RNA transcripts served as the template for amplifying TCR beta CDR3 regions. When the TCR CDR3 underwent first-round RT-PCR, the HTBI primer set was used. Each CDR3 protein is one row after TCRdb ran MiXCR on the multiplex PCR reads. The data contain some 500,000 distinct CDR3 sequences, 14% of them singletons. A word on this clonotype: Its matching antigen is unknown.

Germline CDR1 reads DFQATT; CDR2 reads SNEGSKA (reference sequence). The CDR3 totals 13 residues. J lost 7 bases, V lost 6 bases, and 7 bases had no gene match. Notes on the study in general: Most thyroid clonotypes expanded above 0.001 appeared in blood too. Ophthalmopathy, which appeared later, was predicted by the model a median around 6 months before onset.

The sequencing sample was made of blood. The receptor comes from a woman aged 18-29 years with Graves' hyperthyroidism. The chain recombines TRBV20-1 with TRBJ2-7; 12 bases are a match to TRBD1. The chain's CDR3 is CSAGTGGAGEQYF. CDR3 nucleotide sequence: TGCAGTGCGGGGACAGGGGGCGCGGGGGAGCAGTACTTC.